This TCR beta chain was retrieved from a study of cytomegalovirus exposure and HLA in healthy donors. Points on this clone: Its antigen is not known.

The PCR was carried out with 60 Vbeta primers and 13 Jbeta primers. Only in-frame clones appear in the TCRdb table, and some are missing; sequencing was by immunoSEQ multiplex PCR. Of over 120,000 clones listed, over 65% are singletons. Study-wide results and caveats: TCR beta V segments were, for the most part, productive about 87% or about 30% of the time in an earlier analysis.

The TCR comes from a man younger than 35 in good health and CMV-seropositive. Material: PBMCs.

The CDR3 sequence is CASSHALAADYEQYF. CDR3 in DNA: TGTGCCAGCAGCCATGCACTAGCGGCAGACTACGAGCAGTACTTC. This rearrangement joins TRBV4-2 to TRBJ2-7, with TRBD2 matching 8 bases. CDR3 size: 15 residues. V gave up 3 bases and J gave up 3 bases; unmatched junction bases: 7. The germline V gene has CDR1 LGHNA and CDR2 YNFKEQ.